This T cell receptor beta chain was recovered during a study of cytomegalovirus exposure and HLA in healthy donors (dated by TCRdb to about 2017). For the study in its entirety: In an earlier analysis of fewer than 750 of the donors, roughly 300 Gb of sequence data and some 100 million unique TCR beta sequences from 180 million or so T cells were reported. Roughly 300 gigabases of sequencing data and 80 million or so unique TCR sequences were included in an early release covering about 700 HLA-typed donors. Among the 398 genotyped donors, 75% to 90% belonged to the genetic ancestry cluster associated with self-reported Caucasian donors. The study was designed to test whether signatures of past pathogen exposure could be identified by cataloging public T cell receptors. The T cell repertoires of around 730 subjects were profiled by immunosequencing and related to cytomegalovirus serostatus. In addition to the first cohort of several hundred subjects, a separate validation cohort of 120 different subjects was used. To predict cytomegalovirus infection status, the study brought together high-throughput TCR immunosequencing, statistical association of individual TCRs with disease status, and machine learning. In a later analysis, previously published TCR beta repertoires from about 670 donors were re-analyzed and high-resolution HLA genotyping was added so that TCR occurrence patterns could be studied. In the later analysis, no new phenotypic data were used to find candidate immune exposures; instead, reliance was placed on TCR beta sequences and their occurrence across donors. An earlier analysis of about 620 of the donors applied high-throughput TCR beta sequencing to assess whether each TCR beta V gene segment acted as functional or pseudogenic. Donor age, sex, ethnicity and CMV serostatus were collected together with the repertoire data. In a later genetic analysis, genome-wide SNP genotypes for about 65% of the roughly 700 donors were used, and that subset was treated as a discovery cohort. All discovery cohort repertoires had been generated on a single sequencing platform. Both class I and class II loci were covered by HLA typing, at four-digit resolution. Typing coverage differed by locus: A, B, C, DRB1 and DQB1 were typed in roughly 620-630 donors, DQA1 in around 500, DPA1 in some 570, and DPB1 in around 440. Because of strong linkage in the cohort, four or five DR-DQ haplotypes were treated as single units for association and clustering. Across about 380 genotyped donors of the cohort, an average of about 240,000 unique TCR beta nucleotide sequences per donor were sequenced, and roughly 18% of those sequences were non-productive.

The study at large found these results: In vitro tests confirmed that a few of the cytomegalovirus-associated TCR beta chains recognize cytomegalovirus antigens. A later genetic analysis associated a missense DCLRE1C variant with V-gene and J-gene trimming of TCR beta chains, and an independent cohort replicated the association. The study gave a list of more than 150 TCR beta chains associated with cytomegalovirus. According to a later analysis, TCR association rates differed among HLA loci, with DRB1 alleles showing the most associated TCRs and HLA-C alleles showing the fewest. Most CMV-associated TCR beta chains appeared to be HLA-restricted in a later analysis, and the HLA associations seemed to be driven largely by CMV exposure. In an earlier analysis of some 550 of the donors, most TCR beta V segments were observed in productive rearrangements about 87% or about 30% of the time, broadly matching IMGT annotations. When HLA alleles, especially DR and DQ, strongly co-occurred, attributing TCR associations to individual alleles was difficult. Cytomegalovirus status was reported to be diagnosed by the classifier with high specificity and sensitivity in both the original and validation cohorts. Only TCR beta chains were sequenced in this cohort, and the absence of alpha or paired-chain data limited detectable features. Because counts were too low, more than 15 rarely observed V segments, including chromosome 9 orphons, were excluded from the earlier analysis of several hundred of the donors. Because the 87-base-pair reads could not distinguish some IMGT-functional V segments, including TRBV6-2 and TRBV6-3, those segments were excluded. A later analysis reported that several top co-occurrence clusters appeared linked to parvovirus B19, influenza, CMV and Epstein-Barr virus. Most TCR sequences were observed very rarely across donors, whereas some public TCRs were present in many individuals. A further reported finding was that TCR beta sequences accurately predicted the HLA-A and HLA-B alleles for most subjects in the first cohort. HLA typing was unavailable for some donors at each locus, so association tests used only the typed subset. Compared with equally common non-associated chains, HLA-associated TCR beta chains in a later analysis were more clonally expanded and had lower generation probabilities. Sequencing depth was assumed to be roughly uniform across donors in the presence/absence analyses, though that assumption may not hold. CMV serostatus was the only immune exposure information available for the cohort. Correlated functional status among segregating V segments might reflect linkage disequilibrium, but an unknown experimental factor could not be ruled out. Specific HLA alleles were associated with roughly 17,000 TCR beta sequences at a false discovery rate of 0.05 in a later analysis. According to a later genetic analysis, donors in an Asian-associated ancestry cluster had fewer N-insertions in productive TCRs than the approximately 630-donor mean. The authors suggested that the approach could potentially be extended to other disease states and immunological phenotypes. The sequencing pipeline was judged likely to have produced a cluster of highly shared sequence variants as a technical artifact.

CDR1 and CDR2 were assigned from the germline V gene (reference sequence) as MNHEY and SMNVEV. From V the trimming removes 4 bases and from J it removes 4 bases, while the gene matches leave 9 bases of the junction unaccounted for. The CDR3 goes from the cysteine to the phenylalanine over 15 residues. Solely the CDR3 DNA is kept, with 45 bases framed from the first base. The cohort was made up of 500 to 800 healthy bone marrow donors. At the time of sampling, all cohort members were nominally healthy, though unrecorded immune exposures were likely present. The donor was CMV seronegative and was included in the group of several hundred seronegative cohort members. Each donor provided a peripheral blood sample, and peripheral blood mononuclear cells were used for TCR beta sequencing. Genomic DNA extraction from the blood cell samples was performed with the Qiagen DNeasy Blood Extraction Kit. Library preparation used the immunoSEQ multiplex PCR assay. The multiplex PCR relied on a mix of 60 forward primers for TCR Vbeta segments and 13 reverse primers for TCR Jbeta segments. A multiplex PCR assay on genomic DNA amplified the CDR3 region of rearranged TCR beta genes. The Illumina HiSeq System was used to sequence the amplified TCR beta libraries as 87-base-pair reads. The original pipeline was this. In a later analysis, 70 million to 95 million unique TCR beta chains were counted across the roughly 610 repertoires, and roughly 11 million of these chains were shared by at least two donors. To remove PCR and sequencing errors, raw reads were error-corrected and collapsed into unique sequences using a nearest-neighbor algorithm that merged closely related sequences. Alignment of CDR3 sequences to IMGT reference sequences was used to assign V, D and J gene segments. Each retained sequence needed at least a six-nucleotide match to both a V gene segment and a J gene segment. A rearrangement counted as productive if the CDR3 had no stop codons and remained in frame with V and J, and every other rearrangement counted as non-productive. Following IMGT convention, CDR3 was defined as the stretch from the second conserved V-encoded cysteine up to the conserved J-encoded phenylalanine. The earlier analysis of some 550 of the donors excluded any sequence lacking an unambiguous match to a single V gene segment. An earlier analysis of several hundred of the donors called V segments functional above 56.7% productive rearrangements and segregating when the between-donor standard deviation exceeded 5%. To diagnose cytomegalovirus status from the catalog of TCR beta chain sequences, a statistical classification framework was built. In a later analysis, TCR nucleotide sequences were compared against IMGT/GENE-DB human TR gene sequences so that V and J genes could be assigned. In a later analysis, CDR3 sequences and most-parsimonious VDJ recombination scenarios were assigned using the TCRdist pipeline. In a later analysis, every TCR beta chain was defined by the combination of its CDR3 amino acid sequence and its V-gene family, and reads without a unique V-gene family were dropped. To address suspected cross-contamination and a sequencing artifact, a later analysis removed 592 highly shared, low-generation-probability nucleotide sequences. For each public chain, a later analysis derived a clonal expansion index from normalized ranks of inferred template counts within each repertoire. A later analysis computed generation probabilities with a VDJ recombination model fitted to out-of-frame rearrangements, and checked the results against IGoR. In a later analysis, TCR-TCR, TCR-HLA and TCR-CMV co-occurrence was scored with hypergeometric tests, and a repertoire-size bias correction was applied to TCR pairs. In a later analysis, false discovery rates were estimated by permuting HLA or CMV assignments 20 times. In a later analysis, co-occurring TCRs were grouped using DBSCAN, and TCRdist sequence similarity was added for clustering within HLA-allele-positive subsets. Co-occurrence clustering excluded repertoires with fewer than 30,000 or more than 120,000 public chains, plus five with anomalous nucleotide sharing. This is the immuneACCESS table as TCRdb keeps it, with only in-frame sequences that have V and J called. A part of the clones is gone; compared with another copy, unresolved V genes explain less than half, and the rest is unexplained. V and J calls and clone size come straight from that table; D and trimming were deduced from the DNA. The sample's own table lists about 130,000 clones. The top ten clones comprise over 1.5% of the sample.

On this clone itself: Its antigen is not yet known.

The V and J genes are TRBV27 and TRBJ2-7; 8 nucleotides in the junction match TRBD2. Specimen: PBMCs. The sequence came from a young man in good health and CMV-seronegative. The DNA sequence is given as TGTGCCAGCAGTTCGGGGGGGCGAAATTTTTACGAGCAGTACTTC. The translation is CASSSGGRNFYEQYF.